This TCR beta chain was sequenced during a study of monozygotic twins with inflammatory bowel disease. Overall study results and limits: Fewer shared clonotypes with others were found in IBD patients than in healthy twins, especially with disease activity. Background noise in patient repertoires may stem from differing immunosuppressive treatments. Support was lacking for any single strong IBD-associated signal or clonotype.

TCRdb reanalyzed the 5' RACE reads, giving one entry per CDR3 protein sequence and no DNA. The data include more than 300,000 distinct CDR3 sequences; the top ten clones carry 2.6%. For this clonotype: The antigen is unknown.

Germline-derived CDR1 and CDR2 are SEHNR and FQNEAQ (reference sequence). The CDR3 contains 15 residues. The V call is TRBV7-9, the J call TRBJ2-7; as DNA is missing, the TRBD1 call by TCRdb cannot be tested. The TCR was taken from a human donor with ulcerative colitis or Crohn's disease, or a healthy co-twin of an affected twin (not recorded which). Material for sequencing was blood. CDR3 region: CASSFAQTIPGEQYF.